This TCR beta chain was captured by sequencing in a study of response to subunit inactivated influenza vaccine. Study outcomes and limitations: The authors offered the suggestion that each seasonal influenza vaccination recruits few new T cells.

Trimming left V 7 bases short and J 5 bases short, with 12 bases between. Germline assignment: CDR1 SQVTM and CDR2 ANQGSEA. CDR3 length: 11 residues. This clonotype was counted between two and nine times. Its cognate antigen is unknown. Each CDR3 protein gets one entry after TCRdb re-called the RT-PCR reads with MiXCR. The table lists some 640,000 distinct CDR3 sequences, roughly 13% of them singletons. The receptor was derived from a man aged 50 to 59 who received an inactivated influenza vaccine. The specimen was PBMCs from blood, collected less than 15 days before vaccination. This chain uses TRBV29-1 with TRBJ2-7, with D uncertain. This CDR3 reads CSGLLTDEQYF. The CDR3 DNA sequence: TGCAGCGGCCTGTTAACGGACGAGCAGTACTTC.